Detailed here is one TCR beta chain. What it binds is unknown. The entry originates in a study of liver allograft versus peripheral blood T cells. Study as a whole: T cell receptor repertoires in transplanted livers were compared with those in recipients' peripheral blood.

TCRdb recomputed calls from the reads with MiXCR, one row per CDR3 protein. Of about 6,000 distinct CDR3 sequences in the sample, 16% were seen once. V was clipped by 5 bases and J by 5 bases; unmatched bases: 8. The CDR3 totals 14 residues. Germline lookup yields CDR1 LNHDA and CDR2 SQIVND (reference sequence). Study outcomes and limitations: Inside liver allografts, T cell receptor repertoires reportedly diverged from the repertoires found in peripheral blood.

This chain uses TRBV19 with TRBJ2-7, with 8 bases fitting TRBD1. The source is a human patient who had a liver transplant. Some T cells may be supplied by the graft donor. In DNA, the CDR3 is TGTGCCAGTAGTGACAGGGGATGGGGTAACGAGCAGTACTTC. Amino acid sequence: CASSDRGWGNEQYF.